Below, 3 T cell receptor beta chains from the same sample are listed, as sequenced in a study of blood T cell repertoires in COVID-19. Data came from immunoSEQ multiplex PCR; TCRdb stores just in-frame clones and leaves some out. The sample records 200,000 to 300,000 clones, about four fifths being singletons. The sample was peripheral blood. The source of these receptors is a woman at least 80 years old with COVID-19, enrolled during active disease.

This chain joins TRBV10-3 and TRBJ2-7; the D gene is possibly TRBD2 (5 bases). The CDR3 consists of 15 residues. V was trimmed by 0 bases and J by 4 bases, leaving 13 bases between them. Germline values: CDR1 ENHRY, CDR2 SYGVKD. The CDR3 DNA is TGTGCCATCAGTGAGTCGACGGGGATTCGGTACGAGCAGTACTTC. The encoded protein is CAISESTGIRYEQYF.

V usage is TRBV4-1 and J usage is TRBJ2-5; TRBD1 agrees at 10 bases. Germline CDR1 and CDR2: MGHRA and YSYEKL. The CDR3 has 14 amino acids. With V trimmed by 4 bases and J by 5 bases, 4 bases remained unmatched. The CDR3, as DNA: TGCGCCAGCAGCCCCGGACAGGGGGATGAGACCCAGTACTTC. Its protein is CASSPGQGDETQYF.

V gene TRBV7-9 combines with J gene TRBJ2-6; 7 bases agree with TRBD1. Germline loops: CDR1 SEHNR, CDR2 FQNEAQ (reference sequence). V lost 0 bases and J lost 3; bases outside the gene matches: 5. This CDR3 is built from 17 residues. CDR3 protein: CASSLATGKDGANVLTF. CDR3 nucleotides: TGTGCCAGCAGCTTAGCGACAGGGAAGGATGGGGCCAACGTCCTGACTTTC.